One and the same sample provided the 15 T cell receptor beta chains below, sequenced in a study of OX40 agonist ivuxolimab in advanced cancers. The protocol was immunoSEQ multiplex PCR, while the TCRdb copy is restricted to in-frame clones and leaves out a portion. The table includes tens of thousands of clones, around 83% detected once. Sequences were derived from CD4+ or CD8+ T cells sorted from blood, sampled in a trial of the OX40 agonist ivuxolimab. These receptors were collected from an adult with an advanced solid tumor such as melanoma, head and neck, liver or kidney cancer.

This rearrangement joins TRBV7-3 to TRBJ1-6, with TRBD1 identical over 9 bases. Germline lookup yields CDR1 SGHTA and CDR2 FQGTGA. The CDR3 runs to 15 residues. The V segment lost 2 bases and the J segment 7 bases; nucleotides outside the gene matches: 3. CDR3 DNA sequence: TGTGCCAGCAGCTTATTCGGACAGGGGAATTCACCCCTCCACTTT. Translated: CASSLFGQGNSPLHF.

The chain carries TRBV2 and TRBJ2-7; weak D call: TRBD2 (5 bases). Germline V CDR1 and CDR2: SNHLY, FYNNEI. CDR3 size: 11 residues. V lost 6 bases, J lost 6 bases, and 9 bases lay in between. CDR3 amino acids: CASSLLGEQYF. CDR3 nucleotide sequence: TGTGCCAGCAGCCTACTAGGCGAGCAGTACTTC.

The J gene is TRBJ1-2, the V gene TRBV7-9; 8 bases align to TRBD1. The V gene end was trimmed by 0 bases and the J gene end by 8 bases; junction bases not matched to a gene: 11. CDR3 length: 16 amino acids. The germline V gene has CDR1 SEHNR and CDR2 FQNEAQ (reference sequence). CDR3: CASSLATAGGGGGYTF. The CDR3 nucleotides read TGTGCCAGCAGCTTAGCCACAGCAGGGGGCGGGGGAGGCTACACCTTC.

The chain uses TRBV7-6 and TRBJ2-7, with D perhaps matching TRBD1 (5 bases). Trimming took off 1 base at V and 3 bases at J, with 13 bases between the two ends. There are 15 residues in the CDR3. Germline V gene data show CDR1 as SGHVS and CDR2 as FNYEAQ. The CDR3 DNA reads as TGTGCCAGCAGCTTAGGTCAGGACAAATTCTACGAGCAGTACTTC. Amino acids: CASSLGQDKFYEQYF.

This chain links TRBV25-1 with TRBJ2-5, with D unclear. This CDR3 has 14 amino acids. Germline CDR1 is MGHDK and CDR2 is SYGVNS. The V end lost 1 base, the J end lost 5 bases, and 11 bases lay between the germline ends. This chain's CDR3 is CASSELVRPETQYF. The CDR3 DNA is TGTGCCAGCAGTGAATTGGTCAGGCCGGAGACCCAGTACTTC. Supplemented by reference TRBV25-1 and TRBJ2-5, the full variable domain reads EADIYQTPRYLVIGTGKKITLECSQTMGHDKMYWYQQDPGMELHLIHYSYGVNSTEKGDLSSESTVSRIRTEHFPLTLESARPSHTSQYLCASSELVRPETQYFGPGTRLLVL.

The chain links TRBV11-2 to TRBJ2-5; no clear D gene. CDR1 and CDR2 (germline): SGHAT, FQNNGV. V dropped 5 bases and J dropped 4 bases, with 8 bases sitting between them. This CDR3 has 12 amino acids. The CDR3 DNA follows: TGTGCCAGCAGCCTATCGACAGAGACCCAGTACTTC. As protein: CASSLSTETQYF.

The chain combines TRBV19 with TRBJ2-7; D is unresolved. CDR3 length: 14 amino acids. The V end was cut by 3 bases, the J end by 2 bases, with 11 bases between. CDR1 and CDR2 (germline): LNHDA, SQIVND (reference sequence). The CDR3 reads CASSIYDGTYEQYF. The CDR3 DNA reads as TGTGCCAGTAGTATTTATGACGGAACCTACGAGCAGTACTTC.

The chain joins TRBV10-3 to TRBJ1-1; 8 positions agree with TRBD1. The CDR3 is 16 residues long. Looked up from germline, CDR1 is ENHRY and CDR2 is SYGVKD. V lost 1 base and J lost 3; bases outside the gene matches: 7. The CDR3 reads CAISEFRTGKDTEAFF. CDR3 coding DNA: TGTGCCATCAGTGAGTTTAGGACAGGGAAGGACACTGAAGCTTTCTTT.

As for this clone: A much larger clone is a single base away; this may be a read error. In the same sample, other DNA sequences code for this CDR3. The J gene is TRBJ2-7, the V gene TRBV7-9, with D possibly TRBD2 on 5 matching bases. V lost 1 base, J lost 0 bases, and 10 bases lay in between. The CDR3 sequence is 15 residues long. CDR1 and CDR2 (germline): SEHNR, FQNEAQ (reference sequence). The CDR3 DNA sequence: TGTGCCAGCAGCTTAGGGGCGGGCAGCTCCTACGAGCAGTACTTC. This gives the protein CASSLGAGSSYEQYF.

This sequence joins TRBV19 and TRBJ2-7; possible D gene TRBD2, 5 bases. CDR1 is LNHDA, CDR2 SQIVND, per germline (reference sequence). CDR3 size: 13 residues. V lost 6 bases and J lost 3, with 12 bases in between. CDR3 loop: CASSDNGVYEQYF. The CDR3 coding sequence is TGTGCCAGTAGCGATAACGGGGTCTACGAGCAGTACTTC.

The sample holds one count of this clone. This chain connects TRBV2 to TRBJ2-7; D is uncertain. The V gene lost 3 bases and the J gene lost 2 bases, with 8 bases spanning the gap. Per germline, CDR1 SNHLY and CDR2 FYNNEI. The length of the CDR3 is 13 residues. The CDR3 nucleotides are TGTGCCAGCAGTGAGATAGCCCCCTACGAGCAGTACTTC. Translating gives CASSEIAPYEQYF. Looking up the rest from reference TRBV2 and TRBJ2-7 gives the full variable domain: EPEVTQTPSHQVTQMGQEVILRCVPISNHLYFYWYRQILGQKVEFLVSFYNNEISEKSEIFDDQFSVERPDGSNFTLKIRSTKLEDSAMYFCASSEIAPYEQYFGPGTRLTVT.

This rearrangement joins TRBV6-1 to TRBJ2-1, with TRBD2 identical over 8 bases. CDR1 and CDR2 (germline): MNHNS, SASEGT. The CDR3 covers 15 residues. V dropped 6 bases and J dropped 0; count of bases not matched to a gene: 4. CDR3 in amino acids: CASRRAGGSYNEQFF. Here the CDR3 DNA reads TGTGCCAGCAGGAGGGCGGGGGGCTCCTACAATGAGCAGTTCTTC.

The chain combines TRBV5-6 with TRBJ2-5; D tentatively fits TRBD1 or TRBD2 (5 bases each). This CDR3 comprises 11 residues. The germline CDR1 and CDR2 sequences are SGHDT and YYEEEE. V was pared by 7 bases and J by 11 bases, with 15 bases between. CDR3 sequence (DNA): TGTGCCAGCTCCTATCTCAGGGAGCAGTACTTC. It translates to CASSYLREQYF.

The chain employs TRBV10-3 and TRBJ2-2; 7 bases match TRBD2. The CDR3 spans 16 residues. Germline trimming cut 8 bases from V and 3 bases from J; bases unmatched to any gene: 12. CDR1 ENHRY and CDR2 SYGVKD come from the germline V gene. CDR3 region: CAIRGGAGVHTGELFF. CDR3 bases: TGTGCCATCCGGGGAGGGGCGGGAGTGCACACCGGGGAGCTGTTTTTT.

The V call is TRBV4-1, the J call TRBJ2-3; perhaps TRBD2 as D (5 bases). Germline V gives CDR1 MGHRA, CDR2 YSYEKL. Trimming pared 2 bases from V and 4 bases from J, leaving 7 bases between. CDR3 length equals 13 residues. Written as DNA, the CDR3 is TGCGCCAGCAGCCAACTACTAGCAGATACGCAGTATTTT. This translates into CASSQLLADTQYF.